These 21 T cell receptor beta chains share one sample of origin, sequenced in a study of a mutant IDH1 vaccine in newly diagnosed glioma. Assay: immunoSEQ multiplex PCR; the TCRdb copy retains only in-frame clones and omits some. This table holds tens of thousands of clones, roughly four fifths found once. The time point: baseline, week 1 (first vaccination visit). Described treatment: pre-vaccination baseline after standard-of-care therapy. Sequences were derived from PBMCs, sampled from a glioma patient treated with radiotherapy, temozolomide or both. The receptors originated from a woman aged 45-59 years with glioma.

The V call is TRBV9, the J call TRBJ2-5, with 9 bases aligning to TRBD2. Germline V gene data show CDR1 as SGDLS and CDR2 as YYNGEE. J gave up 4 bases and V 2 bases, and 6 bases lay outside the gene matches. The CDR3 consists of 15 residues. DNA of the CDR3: TGTGCCAGCAGCGTCGGCGGGGGGGCTTTAGAGACCCAGTACTTC. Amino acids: CASSVGGGALETQYF.

Here the CDR3 DNA reads TGTGCCAGCAGCGGTAGGCCTTGGGGAGGCTACACCTTC. This translates into CASSGRPWGGYTF. The J gene is TRBJ1-2, the V gene TRBV7-2, with D hard to call. The germline CDR1 and CDR2 sequences are SGHTA and FQGNSA. This CDR3 has 13 residues. V was pared by 5 bases and J by 8 bases, with 15 bases between.

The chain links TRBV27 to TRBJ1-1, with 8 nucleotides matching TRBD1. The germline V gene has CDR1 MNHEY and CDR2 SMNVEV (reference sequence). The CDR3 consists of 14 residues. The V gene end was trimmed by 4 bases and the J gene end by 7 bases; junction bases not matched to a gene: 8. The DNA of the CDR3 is TGTGCCAGCAGTTCGGGCAGGGGGCAATATGAAGCTTTCTTT. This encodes CASSSGRGQYEAFF.

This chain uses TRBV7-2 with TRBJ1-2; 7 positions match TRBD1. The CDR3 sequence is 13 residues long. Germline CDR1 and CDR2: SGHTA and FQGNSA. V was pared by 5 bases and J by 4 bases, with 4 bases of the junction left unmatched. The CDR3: CASSLGQSYGYTF. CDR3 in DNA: TGTGCCAGCAGCCTGGGACAGAGCTATGGCTACACCTTC.

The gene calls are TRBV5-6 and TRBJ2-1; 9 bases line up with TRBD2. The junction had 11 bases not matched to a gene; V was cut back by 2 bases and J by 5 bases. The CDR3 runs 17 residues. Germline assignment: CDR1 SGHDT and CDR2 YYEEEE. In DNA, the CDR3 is TGTGCCAGCAGCTTCTCGGTAGCGGGGGCCAAGCACAATGAGCAGTTCTTC. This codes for CASSFSVAGAKHNEQFF.

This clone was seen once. The chain's CDR3 is CASSSGLPYEQYF. CDR3 DNA sequence: TGTGCCAGCAGTTCGGGACTACCCTACGAGCAGTACTTC. The chain carries TRBV2 and TRBJ2-7; 7 bases line up with TRBD2. The trim removed 5 bases at V and 2 bases at J, leaving 3 bases unmatched. Germline V gene data show CDR1 as SNHLY and CDR2 as FYNNEI. This CDR3 has 13 amino acids.

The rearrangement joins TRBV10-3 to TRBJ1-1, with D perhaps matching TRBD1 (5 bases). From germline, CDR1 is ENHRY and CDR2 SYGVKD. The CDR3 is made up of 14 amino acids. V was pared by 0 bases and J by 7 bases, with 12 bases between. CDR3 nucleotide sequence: TGTGCCATCAGTGAGTCGGGCAGGGAAAATGAAGCTTTCTTT. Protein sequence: CAISESGRENEAFF.

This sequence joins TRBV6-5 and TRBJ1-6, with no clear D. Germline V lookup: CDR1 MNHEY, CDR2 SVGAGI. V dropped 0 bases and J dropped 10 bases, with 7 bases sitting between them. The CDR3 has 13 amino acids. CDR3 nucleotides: TGTGCCAGCAGTTACTCGAAAGACTCACCCCTCCACTTT. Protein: CASSYSKDSPLHF.

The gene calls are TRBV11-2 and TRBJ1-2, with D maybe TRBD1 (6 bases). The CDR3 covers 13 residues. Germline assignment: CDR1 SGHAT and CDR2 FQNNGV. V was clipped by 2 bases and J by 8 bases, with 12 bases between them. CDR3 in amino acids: CASSLLRGRGYTF. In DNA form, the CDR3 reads TGTGCCAGCAGCTTACTCCGGGGGCGAGGCTACACCTTC.

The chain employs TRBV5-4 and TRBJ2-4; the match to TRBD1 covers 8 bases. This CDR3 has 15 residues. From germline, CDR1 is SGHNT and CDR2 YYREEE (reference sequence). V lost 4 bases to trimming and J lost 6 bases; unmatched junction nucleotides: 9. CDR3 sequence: CASSLGSGGRNIQYF. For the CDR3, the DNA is TGTGCCAGCAGCCTGGGGTCAGGGGGCCGAAACATTCAGTACTTC.

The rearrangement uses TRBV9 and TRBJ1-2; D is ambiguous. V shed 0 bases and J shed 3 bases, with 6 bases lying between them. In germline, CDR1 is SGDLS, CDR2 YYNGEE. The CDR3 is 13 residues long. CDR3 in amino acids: CASSVGRDYGYTF. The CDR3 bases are TGTGCCAGCAGCGTAGGGAGGGACTATGGCTACACCTTC.

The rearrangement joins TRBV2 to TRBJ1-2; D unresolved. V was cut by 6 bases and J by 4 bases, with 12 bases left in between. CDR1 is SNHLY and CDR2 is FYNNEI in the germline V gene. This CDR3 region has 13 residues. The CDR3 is CASSPGNGYGYTF. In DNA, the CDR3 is TGTGCCAGCAGCCCCGGTAATGGCTATGGCTACACCTTC.

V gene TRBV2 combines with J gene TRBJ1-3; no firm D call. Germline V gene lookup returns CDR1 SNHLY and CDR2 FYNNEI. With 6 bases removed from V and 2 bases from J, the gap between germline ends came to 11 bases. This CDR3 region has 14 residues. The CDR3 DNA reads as TGTGCCAGCAGAAACGACGGAGCTGGAAACACCATATATTTT. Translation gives CASRNDGAGNTIYF. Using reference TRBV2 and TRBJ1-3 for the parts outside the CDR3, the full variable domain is EPEVTQTPSHQVTQMGQEVILRCVPISNHLYFYWYRQILGQKVEFLVSFYNNEISEKSEIFDDQFSVERPDGSNFTLKIRSTKLEDSAMYFCASRNDGAGNTIYFGEGSWLTVV.

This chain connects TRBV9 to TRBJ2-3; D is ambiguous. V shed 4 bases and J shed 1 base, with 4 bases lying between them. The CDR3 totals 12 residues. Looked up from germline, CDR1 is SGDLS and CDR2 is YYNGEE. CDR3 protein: CASSIGTDTQYF. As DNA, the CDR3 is TGTGCCAGCAGCATCGGCACAGATACGCAGTATTTT.

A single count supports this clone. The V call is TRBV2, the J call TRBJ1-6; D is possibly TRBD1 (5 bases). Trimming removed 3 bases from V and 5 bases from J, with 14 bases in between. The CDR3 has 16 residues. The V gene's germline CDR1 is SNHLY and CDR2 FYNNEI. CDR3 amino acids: CASSDVAGVNNSPLHF. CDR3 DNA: TGTGCCAGCAGTGACGTTGCGGGGGTTAATAATTCACCCCTCCACTTT.

CDR3 residues: CASSFPEGRGLRLGELFF. CDR3 DNA sequence: TGTGCCAGTAGTTTCCCCGAAGGGCGGGGGCTGCGTCTCGGGGAGCTGTTTTTT. The rearrangement joins TRBV19 to TRBJ2-2, with a weak D call TRBD2 (7 bases). V gave up 5 bases and J gave up 7 bases, with 26 bases separating them. Germline CDR1 and CDR2: LNHDA and SQIVND (reference sequence). The CDR3 contains 18 residues. The variable domain in full, with the rest retrieved from reference TRBV19 and TRBJ2-2, is DGGITQSPKYLFRKEGQNVTLSCEQNLNHDAMYWYRQDPGQGLRLIYYSQIVNDFQKGDIAEGYSVSREKKESFPLTVTSAQKNPTAFYLCASSFPEGRGLRLGELFFGEGSRLTVL.

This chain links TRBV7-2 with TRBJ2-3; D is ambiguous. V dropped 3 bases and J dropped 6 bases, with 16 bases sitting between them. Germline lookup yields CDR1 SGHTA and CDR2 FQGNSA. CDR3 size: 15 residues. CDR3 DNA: TGTGCCAGCAGCTTGGCGGAAACGGGCAGGGATACGCAGTATTTT. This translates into CASSLAETGRDTQYF.

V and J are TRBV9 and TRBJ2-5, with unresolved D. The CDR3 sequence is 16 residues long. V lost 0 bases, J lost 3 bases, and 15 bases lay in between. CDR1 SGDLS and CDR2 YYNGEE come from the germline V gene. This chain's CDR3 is CASSVEAGPPKETQYF. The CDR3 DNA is TGTGCCAGCAGCGTAGAAGCCGGACCTCCGAAAGAGACCCAGTACTTC.

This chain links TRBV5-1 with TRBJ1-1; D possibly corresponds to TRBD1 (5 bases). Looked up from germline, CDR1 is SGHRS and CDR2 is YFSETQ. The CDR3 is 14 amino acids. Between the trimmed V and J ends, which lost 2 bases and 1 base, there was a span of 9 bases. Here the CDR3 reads CASSLFDRNTEAFF. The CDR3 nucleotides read TGCGCCAGCAGCTTATTCGACAGGAACACTGAAGCTTTCTTT. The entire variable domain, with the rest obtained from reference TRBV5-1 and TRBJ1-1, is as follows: KAGVTQTPRYLIKTRGQQVTLSCSPISGHRSVSWYQQTPGQGLQFLFEYFSETQRNKGNFPGRFSGRQFSNSRSEMNVSTLELGDSALYLCASSLFDRNTEAFFGQGTRLTVV.

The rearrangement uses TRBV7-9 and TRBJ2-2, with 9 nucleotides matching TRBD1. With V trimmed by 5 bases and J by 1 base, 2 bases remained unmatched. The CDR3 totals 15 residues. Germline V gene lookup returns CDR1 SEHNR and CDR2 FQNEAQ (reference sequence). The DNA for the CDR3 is TGTGCCAGCAGCCGGGACAGGGTGAACACCGGGGAGCTGTTTTTT. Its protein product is CASSRDRVNTGELFF.

DNA of the CDR3: TGTGCCAGCAGCTTAGTGGGGGGTAGCACAGATACGCAGTATTTT. This codes for CASSLVGGSTDTQYF. The V call is TRBV11-1, the J call TRBJ2-3; maybe TRBD2 (6 bases). Germline V gene sequence: CDR1 SGHAT, CDR2 FQDESV (reference sequence). The germline V and J ends were trimmed by 1 base and 0 bases, with 8 bases remaining between them. The CDR3 is 15 residues long.